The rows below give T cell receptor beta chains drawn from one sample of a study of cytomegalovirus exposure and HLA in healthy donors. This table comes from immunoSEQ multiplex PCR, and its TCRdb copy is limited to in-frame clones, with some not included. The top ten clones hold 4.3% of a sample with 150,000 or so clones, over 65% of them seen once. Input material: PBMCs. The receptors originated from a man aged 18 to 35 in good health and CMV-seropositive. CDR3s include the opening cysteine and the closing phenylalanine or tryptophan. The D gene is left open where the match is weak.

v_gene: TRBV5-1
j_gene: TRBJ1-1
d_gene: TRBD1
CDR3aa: CASSSGAGGVEAFF

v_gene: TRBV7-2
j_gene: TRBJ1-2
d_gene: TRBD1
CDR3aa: CASSLDSRTGSNYGYTF

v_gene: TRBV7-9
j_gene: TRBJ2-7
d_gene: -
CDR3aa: CASSFGTPPYEQYF

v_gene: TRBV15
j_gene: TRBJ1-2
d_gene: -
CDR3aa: CATSRDGSNYGYTF

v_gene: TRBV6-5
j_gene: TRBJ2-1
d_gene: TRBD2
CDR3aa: CASSTTSGRRFF

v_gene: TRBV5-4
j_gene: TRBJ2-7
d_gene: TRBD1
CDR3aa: CASRPGTAPYEQYF

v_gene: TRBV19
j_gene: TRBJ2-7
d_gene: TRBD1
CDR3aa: CASSQEDRGFEQYF

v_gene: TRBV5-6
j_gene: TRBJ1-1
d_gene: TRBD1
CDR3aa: CASSLAQGAWGTEAFF

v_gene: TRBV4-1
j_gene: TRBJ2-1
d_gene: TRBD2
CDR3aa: CASSHSGRLYNEQFF

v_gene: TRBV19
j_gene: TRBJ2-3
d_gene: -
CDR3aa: CASSNRAGTDTQYF

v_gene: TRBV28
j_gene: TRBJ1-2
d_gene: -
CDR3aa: CASSFRAGYGYTF

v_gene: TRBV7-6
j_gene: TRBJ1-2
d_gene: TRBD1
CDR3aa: CASSLGEGGGYTF

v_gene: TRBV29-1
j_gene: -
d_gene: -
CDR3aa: CSVVRGSYEQYF

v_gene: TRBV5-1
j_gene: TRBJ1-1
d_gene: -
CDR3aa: CASSLARQDMNTEAFF